This is a list of T cell receptor beta chains from one sample in a study of blood T cell repertoires in COVID-19. TCRdb's copy holds only in-frame clones and misses some; the assay was immunoSEQ multiplex PCR. The table lists 220,000 or so clones, 80% to 95% of them singletons. Sequences were obtained from peripheral blood. Receptors were obtained from a man in his fifties or sixties with COVID-19, enrolled during active disease. CDR3s include the opening cysteine and the closing phenylalanine or tryptophan. Each record gives: clone size, D gene, V gene, J gene, CDR3 DNA, CDR3 protein. The D gene is left open where the match is weak. Size is omitted from some rows. Given values are once, few, many or a class for expanded clones.

once	TRBD2	TRBV7-2	TRBJ2-7	TGTGCCAGCAGTTCAGCGGGAGGCTACGAGCAGTACTTC	CASSSAGGYEQYF
once	TRBD1	TRBV28	TRBJ1-2	TGTGCCAGCAGTTTCCTCGACAGGGGCTATGGCTACACCTTC	CASSFLDRGYGYTF
NA	NA	TRBV9	TRBJ1-6	TGTGCCAGCAGCGCTCAAACAGAAGTCTATAATTCACCCCTCCACTTT	CASSAQTEVYNSPLHF
NA	NA	TRBV18	TRBJ1-3	TGTGCCAGCTCAATGGGACAAGAAGGAAACACCATATATTTT	CASSMGQEGNTIYF
NA	TRBD1	TRBV9	TRBJ2-2	TGTGCCAGCAGCGTAGGGGACAGAACTACCGGGGAGCTGTTTTTT	CASSVGDRTTGELFF
NA	NA	TRBV30	TRBJ2-1	TGTGCCTGGAGCCCTACGCTAACCGCCACCAATGAGCAGTTCTTC	CAWSPTLTATNEQFF
NA	NA	TRBV18	TRBJ2-7	TGTGCCAGCTCACCCCAGGGCAGCTACGAGCAGTACTTC	CASSPQGSYEQYF
NA	TRBD1	TRBV10-3	TRBJ1-3	TGTGCCATCAGTGAGTTACAGGGGGCATCTGGAAACACCATATATTTT	CAISELQGASGNTIYF
NA	TRBD2	TRBV30	TRBJ2-1	TGTGCCTGGAGGAGACTAGCGGGGGTCGACAATGAGCAGTTCTTC	CAWRRLAGVDNEQFF
NA	TRBD1	TRBV3-1/TRBV3-2	TRBJ1-2	TGTGCCAGCAGCACCGGGACAGCTAACTATGGCTACACCTTC	CASSTGTANYGYTF
NA	NA	TRBV9	TRBJ2-7	TGTGCCAGCAGCGTAGGTGGTAGCTCCTACGAGCAGTACTTC	CASSVGGSSYEQYF
NA	NA	TRBV6-5	TRBJ1-2	TGTGCCAGCACCTTATCCAGGGTCGGGCAGGGTGGCTACACCTTC	CASTLSRVGQGGYTF
NA	TRBD1	TRBV9	TRBJ1-6	TGTGCCAGCAGCGCGCTGACAGGGCCACCCCTCCACTTT	CASSALTGPPLHF
NA	NA	TRBV27	TRBJ2-3	TGTGCCAGCAGTCCGGTCGAGGGGGTTGATACGCAGTATTTT	CASSPVEGVDTQYF
NA	TRBD1	TRBV30	TRBJ1-6	TGTGCCTGGACAAAAGGACAGGGGAATTCACCCCTCCACTTT	CAWTKGQGNSPLHF
once	TRBD1	TRBV10-3	TRBJ2-7	TGTGCCACCTCAACAGGGGGCAACTACGAGCAGTACTTC	CATSTGGNYEQYF
once	TRBD1	TRBV9	TRBJ2-2	TGTGCCAGCAGCGGACAACAGGGGTTCGGGGAGCTGTTTTTT	CASSGQQGFGELFF
NA	TRBD1	TRBV6-5	TRBJ1-6	TGTGCCAGCAGTTACCTAAAGACAGGGTCAAATTCACCCCTCCACTTT	CASSYLKTGSNSPLHF
NA	TRBD2	TRBV3-1/TRBV3-2	TRBJ2-7	TGTGCCAGCAGCCCTTACAGGGGACTAGCGGCAGGCCCTATTTACGAGCAGTACTTC	CASSPYRGLAAGPIYEQYF
NA	NA	TRBV24-1	TRBJ2-1	TGTGCCACCAGTAGGGGGGGGGCCGGCCATGAGCAGTTCTTC	CATSRGGAGHEQFF
NA	NA	TRBV4-3	TRBJ2-3	TGCGCCAGCAGCCAGGAGCGTAGCGGTTATAGGCAGTATTTT	CASSQERSGYRQYF
NA	TRBD2	TRBV2	TRBJ2-3	TGTGCCAGCAGTGAGGAGCGGGGTATCCCAGATACGCAGTATTTT	CASSEERGIPDTQYF
NA	TRBD1	TRBV30	TRBJ1-6	TGTGCCTGGAGTGTTACTCCGGGACAGGGGGCGAACTCCTATAATTCACCCCTCCACTTT	CAWSVTPGQGANSYNSPLHF
NA	NA	TRBV6-5	TRBJ2-1	TGTGCCAGCAGCAAAACTCCTAAAATCAATGAGCAGTTCTTC	CASSKTPKINEQFF
NA	NA	TRBV11-3	TRBJ2-2	TGTGCCAGCAGCTCAGAGCGGGCAGGCGGGGAGCTGTTTTTT	CASSSERAGGELFF
NA	TRBD1	TRBV5-8	TRBJ2-1	TGTGCCAGCAGCCAACAGGGGGCATACTACAATGAGCAGTTCTTC	CASSQQGAYYNEQFF
NA	NA	TRBV7-3	TRBJ2-1	TGTGCCAGCAGCTCTAGGCGTGGTAATGAGCAGTTCTTC	CASSSRRGNEQFF
NA	NA	TRBV4-1	TRBJ2-1	TGCGCCAGCAGCCAAGATCTGGAGACTCAGCAGTTCTTC	CASSQDLETQQFF
NA	NA	TRBV18	TRBJ1-6	TGTGCCAGCTCACCGGGAGGGAATAATTCACCCCTCCACTTT	CASSPGGNNSPLHF
NA	NA	TRBV5-6	TRBJ1-3	TGTGCCAGCAGCTTCGGGGGTTACGGAAACACCATATATTTT	CASSFGGYGNTIYF
once	TRBD2	TRBV18	TRBJ2-3	TGTGCCAGCTCATTGACTAGCGGGAGTGTAACAGATACGCAGTATTTT	CASSLTSGSVTDTQYF
NA	TRBD1	TRBV5-1	TRBJ1-2	TGCGCCAGCAGCTTTCAGGGGGCGCGGGGCTACACCTTC	CASSFQGARGYTF
NA	NA	TRBV24-1	TRBJ2-5	TGTGCCACCAGTGATTCCTGGACAGAAGAAGAGACCCAGTACTTC	CATSDSWTEEETQYF
NA	TRBD1	TRBV4-3	TRBJ2-6	TGCGCCAGCAACCCAGGGGGAGGGGCCAACGTCCTGACTTTC	CASNPGGGANVLTF
few	NA	TRBV29-1	TRBJ2-4	TGCAGCGTTGTCGGGTGGAACATTCAGTACTTC	CSVVGWNIQYF
NA	NA	TRBV19	TRBJ1-3	TGTGCCAGCCTCCGGGACTCAAGCTCTGGAAACACCATATATTTT	CASLRDSSSGNTIYF
once	NA	TRBV21-1	TRBJ2-3	TGTGCCCCCCCAGCGGGAGAGTCAGATACGCAGTATTTT	CAPPAGESDTQYF
NA	NA	TRBV12-3/TRBV12-4	TRBJ2-1	TGTGCCAGCAGTTTATCAGGGATAGATGAGCAGTTCTTC	CASSLSGIDEQFF
NA	NA	TRBV6-4	TRBJ2-2	TGTGCCAGCAGAGGCGGGCCAGGCACCGGGGAGCTGTTTTTT	CASRGGPGTGELFF
NA	NA	TRBV19	TRBJ1-2	TGTGCCAGTAGTATAGATCCACGGGGTGGCTACACCTTC	CASSIDPRGGYTF
NA	NA	TRBV6-5	TRBJ1-2	TGTGCCAGCAGTTACGGGCGTACCTATGGCTACACCTTC	CASSYGRTYGYTF
NA	TRBD1	TRBV29-1	TRBJ2-3	TGCAGCGTTGTGGGACAGGACACAGATACGCAGTATTTT	CSVVGQDTDTQYF
NA	NA	TRBV12-3/TRBV12-4	TRBJ1-3	TGTGCCAGCATCTCAGACTCTGGAAACACCATATATTTT	CASISDSGNTIYF
NA	NA	TRBV6-5	TRBJ1-6	TGTGCCAGCAGGACACAGGATAATTCACCCCTCCACTTT	CASRTQDNSPLHF
NA	NA	TRBV4-3	TRBJ1-3	TGCGCCAGCAGCCAGGGGAGAACTACCTCTGGAAACACCATATATTTT	CASSQGRTTSGNTIYF